The next 30 T cell receptor beta chains were all read from a single sample in a study of blood T cell repertoires in COVID-19 (dated by TCRdb to 2018 to 2021). Library creation used the immunoSEQ multiplex PCR assay. The immuneACCESS repertoire file appears here via TCRdb, limited to in-frame rearrangements. These files lack a portion of the clones; in checked studies, under half of the deficit traces to unresolved V genes, and the cause of the others is not known. The sample yields 90,000 to 100,000 clones; about 85% were counted once. The ten largest make up 9.5% to 15% of the sample. The sample was peripheral blood. The receptors were sampled from a human donor in a cohort sampled during active COVID-19.

The count of this clone is one. The rearrangement links TRBV29-1 to TRBJ1-2; no clear D. Trimming shortened V by 4 bases and J by 4 bases, and 13 bases separated the two germline ends. This CDR3 comprises 13 residues. The germline V gene has CDR1 SQVTM and CDR2 ANQGSEA. CDR3 sequence: CSVAGPTAYGYTF. The CDR3 nucleotides read TGCAGCGTTGCGGGTCCAACGGCCTATGGCTACACCTTC.

The CDR3 loop is CSGTSGDTQYF. The CDR3 nucleotides are TGCAGTGGGACTAGCGGAGATACGCAGTATTTT. The V and J genes are TRBV20-1 and TRBJ2-3; 10 bases agree with TRBD2. The CDR3 is made up of 11 amino acids. The V gene end was trimmed by 7 bases and the J gene end by 5 bases; junction bases not matched to a gene: 0. Germline lookup yields CDR1 DFQATT and CDR2 SNEGSKA (reference sequence).

This rearrangement joins TRBV7-8 to TRBJ2-7; D might be TRBD2 (6 bases). Trimming cost V 5 bases and J 3 bases, with 20 bases left between them. Germline V gives CDR1 SGHVS, CDR2 FQNEAQ. This CDR3 is 16 amino acids long. Here the CDR3 reads CASSPGGGNPVYEQYF. As DNA, the CDR3 is TGTGCCAGCAGCCCAGGTGGAGGGAATCCCGTCTACGAGCAGTACTTC.

The chain uses TRBV11-2 and TRBJ1-1, with TRBD1 as a possible D gene (6 bases). Germline V CDR1 and CDR2: SGHAT, FQNNGV. The CDR3 length is 13 residues. V lost 4 bases and J lost 7, with 13 bases in between. The CDR3 nucleotides are TGTGCCAGCAGCTACAGGGTTGAGGGTGAAGCTTTCTTT. This translates into CASSYRVEGEAFF.

V is TRBV11-2 and J is TRBJ2-2; 9 nucleotides line up with TRBD2. V gave up 4 bases and J gave up 4 bases; unmatched junction bases: 7. The CDR3 is 16 residues long. Per germline, CDR1 SGHAT and CDR2 FQNNGV. CDR3 region: CASSSNSGSGTGELFF. Written as DNA, the CDR3 is TGTGCCAGCAGCTCCAATAGCGGGAGCGGCACCGGGGAGCTGTTTTTT.

The V call is TRBV28, the J call TRBJ2-3; 7 positions match TRBD2. CDR3 length equals 15 residues. Trimming cost V 3 bases and J 1 base; bases outside gene matches: 4. Germline V lookup: CDR1 MDHEN, CDR2 SYDVKM. This chain's CDR3 is CASSFRGRGTDTQYF. CDR3 nucleotide sequence: TGTGCCAGCAGTTTTCGCGGGAGAGGCACAGATACGCAGTATTTT. Looking up the rest from reference TRBV28 and TRBJ2-3 gives the full variable domain: DVKVTQSSRYLVKRTGEKVFLECVQDMDHENMFWYRQDPGLGLRLIYFSYDVKMKEKGDIPEGYSVSREKKERFSLILESASTNQTSMYLCASSFRGRGTDTQYFGPGTRLTVL.

The V call is TRBV6-2 or TRBV6-3, the J call TRBJ2-5; 13 bases are shared with TRBD2. The ends lost 6 bases at V and 5 bases at J; junction bases unmatched: 12. The V gene's germline CDR1 is MNHEY and CDR2 SVGEGT. The CDR3 consists of 17 residues. As DNA, the CDR3 is TGTGCCAGCAGCCGGACTAGCGGGGGTTCTCTAGGGGAGACCCAGTACTTC. The encoded protein is CASSRTSGGSLGETQYF.

The chain employs TRBV4-3 and TRBJ2-1; 11 bases agree with TRBD2. This CDR3 contains 15 residues. V lost 4 bases to trimming and J lost 7 bases; unmatched junction nucleotides: 6. Germline V gene sequence: CDR1 LGHNA, CDR2 YSLEER. CDR3 DNA: TGCGCCAGCAGCCTCACTAGCGGGAGAGGGAATGAGCAGTTCTTC. Protein: CASSLTSGRGNEQFF.

The J gene is TRBJ2-1, the V gene TRBV5-4, with 10 positions matching TRBD2. The germline V gene encodes CDR1 SGHNT and CDR2 YYREEE (reference sequence). The CDR3 spans 15 residues. J lost 3 bases, V lost 3 bases, and 3 bases had no gene match. Here the CDR3 DNA reads TGTGCCAGCAGCTCCGGGACTAGCGTCTACAATGAGCAGTTCTTC. Encoded protein: CASSSGTSVYNEQFF.

This chain uses TRBV12-3 or TRBV12-4 with TRBJ1-1, with TRBD1 matching over 9 bases. Unmatched junction bases numbered 7, after V lost 6 bases and J lost 8 bases. CDR3 length: 13 amino acids. CDR3 protein: CASSPDRGEEAFF. The CDR3 nucleotides are TGTGCCAGCAGCCCGGACAGGGGAGAGGAAGCTTTCTTT.

The chain has TRBV4-1 and TRBJ2-1; weak D call: TRBD2 (6 bases). Germline V gene data show CDR1 as MGHRA and CDR2 as YSYEKL. This CDR3 spans 15 amino acids. The germline V and J ends were trimmed by 2 bases and 5 bases, with 13 bases remaining between them. CDR3 DNA sequence: TGCGCCAGCAGCCAATTCTCGCGGGGAGACAATGAGCAGTTCTTC. It encodes CASSQFSRGDNEQFF.

The chain couples TRBV19 to TRBJ2-3; maybe TRBD2 (5 bases). Germline CDR1 LNHDA, CDR2 SQIVND (reference sequence). The CDR3 loop spans 14 amino acids. Between the trimmed V and J ends, which lost 7 bases and 9 bases, there was a span of 20 bases. The CDR3 DNA follows: TGTGCCAGTAATCTCGGGGTCACCATCCCCACGCAGTATTTT. This sequence encodes CASNLGVTIPTQYF. Together with reference TRBV19 and TRBJ2-3, the CDR3 gives the full variable domain: DGGITQSPKYLFRKEGQNVTLSCEQNLNHDAMYWYRQDPGQGLRLIYYSQIVNDFQKGDIAEGYSVSREKKESFPLTVTSAQKNPTAFYLCASNLGVTIPTQYFGPGTRLTVL.

V and J are TRBV9 and TRBJ2-2, with TRBD1 matching over 8 bases. The trim removed 2 bases at V and 3 bases at J, leaving 3 bases unmatched. The length of the CDR3 is 15 residues. From germline, CDR1 is SGDLS and CDR2 YYNGEE. CDR3 in amino acids: CASSVTGGDTGELFF. The CDR3 DNA reads TGTGCCAGCAGCGTCACAGGGGGTGACACCGGGGAGCTGTTTTTT.

V and J are TRBV5-1 and TRBJ2-3; TRBD2 might be the D (6 bases). V dropped 2 bases and J dropped 1 base, with 8 bases sitting between them. Looked up from germline, CDR1 is SGHRS and CDR2 is YFSETQ. The CDR3 covers 14 residues. The CDR3 DNA follows: TGCGCCAGCAGCTTACAGCGGGGCACAGATACGCAGTATTTT. It encodes CASSLQRGTDTQYF. Combining the CDR3 with reference TRBV5-1 and TRBJ2-3 gives the whole variable domain KAGVTQTPRYLIKTRGQQVTLSCSPISGHRSVSWYQQTPGQGLQFLFEYFSETQRNKGNFPGRFSGRQFSNSRSEMNVSTLELGDSALYLCASSLQRGTDTQYFGPGTRLTVL.

The genes are TRBV7-9 and TRBJ2-7; 8 bases agree with TRBD2. Unmatched junction bases numbered 11, after V lost 1 base and J lost 6 bases. The CDR3 consists of 16 residues. Germline CDR1 reads SEHNR; CDR2 reads FQNEAQ (reference sequence). In DNA, the CDR3 is TGTGCCAGCAGCTTAGGGTCGTTGAGTCTAGCGGGCGAGCAGTACTTC. Amino acids: CASSLGSLSLAGEQYF.

The J gene is TRBJ1-5, the V gene TRBV7-2, with D perhaps matching TRBD1 (5 bases). The CDR3 covers 17 residues. The V and J ends lost 5 bases and 8 bases respectively, with 25 bases between them. CDR1 is SGHTA and CDR2 is FQGNSA in the germline V gene. The CDR3 reads CASSAIPGLSGGKPQHF. For the CDR3, the DNA is TGTGCCAGCAGCGCTATTCCGGGCCTTTCTGGGGGGAAGCCCCAGCATTTT.

This sequence joins TRBV9 and TRBJ1-2, with 11 positions matching TRBD1. Germline V gene lookup returns CDR1 SGDLS and CDR2 YYNGEE. The V gene end was trimmed by 0 bases and the J gene end by 6 bases; junction bases not matched to a gene: 7. The CDR3 covers 16 residues. CDR3 coding DNA: TGTGCCAGCAGCGTAGCCGGACAGGGGGCGATCGATGGCTACACCTTC. Translating gives CASSVAGQGAIDGYTF.

The chain combines TRBV29-1 with TRBJ2-7; TRBD1 aligns across 8 bases. CDR1 and CDR2 from the germline V gene are SQVTM and ANQGSEA. CDR3 length equals 13 residues. The J segment lost 4 bases and the V segment lost 7 bases, leaving 9 bases of the junction unmatched. CDR3 sequence reads: CSAGQGGYYEQYF. The CDR3 nucleotides are TGCAGCGCCGGACAGGGAGGTTATTACGAGCAGTACTTC.

Only one count was recorded for this clone. V usage is TRBV28 and J usage is TRBJ1-1, with a weak D call TRBD1 (5 bases). Germline V gives CDR1 MDHEN, CDR2 SYDVKM. The CDR3 loop spans 16 amino acids. Trimming took off 5 bases at V and 4 bases at J, with 20 bases between the two ends. CDR3 sequence reads: CASSALWGGSTTEAFF. The CDR3 DNA is TGTGCCAGCAGTGCACTCTGGGGGGGATCGACCACTGAAGCTTTCTTT.

CDR3 sequence: CASSLITGGAEQFF. CDR3 sequence (DNA): TGTGCCAGCAGTTTAATTACTGGAGGGGCTGAGCAGTTCTTC. The rearrangement uses TRBV28 and TRBJ2-1, with D tentatively TRBD2 (6 bases). Germline V gives CDR1 MDHEN, CDR2 SYDVKM. V was trimmed by 2 bases and J by 9 bases, leaving 14 bases between them. CDR3 length equals 14 residues. Full variable domain (outside the CDR3, taken from reference TRBV28 and TRBJ2-1): DVKVTQSSRYLVKRTGEKVFLECVQDMDHENMFWYRQDPGLGLRLIYFSYDVKMKEKGDIPEGYSVSREKKERFSLILESASTNQTSMYLCASSLITGGAEQFFGPGTRLTVL.

This clone occurred a few times. The rearrangement joins TRBV7-8 to TRBJ2-3, with 12 nucleotides matching TRBD2. CDR3 size: 16 residues. Germline V gene lookup returns CDR1 SGHVS and CDR2 FQNEAQ. V trimming: 5 bases; J trimming: 5 bases; junction bases outside the gene matches: 8. The CDR3 DNA sequence: TGTGCCAGCAGCCCCACAGGACTAGCGGGGAAAGATACGCAGTATTTT. Its protein product is CASSPTGLAGKDTQYF.

There are a few counts of this clone. This chain joins TRBV27 and TRBJ2-7; tentative D call: TRBD1 (6 bases). V was cut by 4 bases and J by 5 bases, with 15 bases left in between. Per the germline V gene, CDR1 is MNHEY and CDR2 is SMNVEV (reference sequence). CDR3 size: 14 residues. The CDR3 coding sequence is TGTGCCAGCAGTTCGGGCTACAGGGACCACGAGCAGTACTTC. This translates into CASSSGYRDHEQYF.

The chain joins TRBV9 to TRBJ1-1; a weak D match, TRBD1 (5 bases). Germline lookup yields CDR1 SGDLS and CDR2 YYNGEE. This CDR3 is 15 amino acids long. Trimming took 1 base from V and 2 from J, leaving 12 bases between them. For the CDR3, the DNA is TGTGCCAGCAGCGTATCAGGGAAGTTAAACACTGAAGCTTTCTTT. Translation: CASSVSGKLNTEAFF.

The chain couples TRBV5-6 to TRBJ2-5; D uncertain. This CDR3 is 14 amino acids long. V was clipped by 4 bases and J by 3 bases, with 13 bases between them. Germline CDR1 SGHDT, CDR2 YYEEEE. The CDR3 spells CASSPLSIEETQYF. The CDR3 bases are TGTGCCAGCAGCCCCCTAAGCATTGAAGAGACCCAGTACTTC.

The gene calls are TRBV15 and TRBJ1-2; TRBD1 matches 9 bases. CDR3 length: 17 residues. Germline V gives CDR1 LNHNV, CDR2 YYDKDF (reference sequence). After removal of 0 bases from V and 7 bases from J, the junction contained 12 bases not matched to a gene. The CDR3 sequence is CATSRDTRTGDVSGYTF. CDR3 nucleotide sequence: TGTGCCACCAGCAGAGATACTCGGACAGGGGACGTAAGTGGCTACACCTTC.

V usage is TRBV7-9 and J usage is TRBJ1-2; TRBD1 is a possible D gene (5 bases). This CDR3 contains 13 residues. V dropped 1 base and J dropped 2 bases, with 5 bases sitting between them. The germline V gene encodes CDR1 SEHNR and CDR2 FQNEAQ (reference sequence). The CDR3 region has the DNA TGTGCCAGCAGCTTAGGGACAAACTATGGCTACACCTTC. It translates to CASSLGTNYGYTF.

The rearrangement joins TRBV19 to TRBJ2-7, with 7 positions matching TRBD2. V was pared by 5 bases and J by 0 bases, with 7 bases of the junction left unmatched. The germline V gene encodes CDR1 LNHDA and CDR2 SQIVND (reference sequence). This CDR3 comprises 15 residues. The CDR3 region is CASSYSGGSSYEQYF. In DNA form, the CDR3 reads TGTGCCAGTAGTTACTCGGGGGGATCCTCCTACGAGCAGTACTTC.

The chain joins TRBV28 to TRBJ2-1; 8 bases align to TRBD2. The V gene's germline CDR1 is MDHEN and CDR2 SYDVKM. This CDR3 has 15 residues. V dropped 7 bases and J dropped 3; count of bases not matched to a gene: 8. This CDR3 is CASMGGSGGYNEQFF. The CDR3 DNA follows: TGTGCCAGCATGGGCGGGAGCGGGGGCTACAATGAGCAGTTCTTC. The complete variable domain, with remaining parts taken from reference TRBV28 and TRBJ2-1, reads DVKVTQSSRYLVKRTGEKVFLECVQDMDHENMFWYRQDPGLGLRLIYFSYDVKMKEKGDIPEGYSVSREKKERFSLILESASTNQTSMYLCASMGGSGGYNEQFFGPGTRLTVL.

This clone was seen a handful of times. CDR3 nucleotides: TGTGCCAGCAGCTTAGATTTGTTGGCCCGACAACAACAAGAGACCCAGTACTTC. It encodes CASSLDLLARQQQETQYF. The rearrangement uses TRBV11-2 and TRBJ2-5; D uncertain. V was cut by 0 bases and J by 2 bases, with 19 bases left in between. The CDR3 loop spans 18 amino acids. Germline CDR1 and CDR2: SGHAT and FQNNGV.

The rearrangement links TRBV6-2 or TRBV6-3 to TRBJ1-2; TRBD1 aligns across 8 bases. CDR1 and CDR2 (germline): MNHEY, SVGEGT. The CDR3 runs to 12 residues. V trimming: 5 bases; J trimming: 7 bases; junction bases outside the gene matches: 3. For the CDR3, the DNA is TGTGCCAGCAGTCTCAGGGGGCTTGGCTACACCTTC. It is translated as CASSLRGLGYTF.